Below are 28 T cell receptor beta chains sequenced from a single sample in a study of T-cell memory formation after mild COVID-19. From the 5' RACE reads, TCRdb called clonotypes with MiXCR, one entry per CDR3 protein. The table shows under 650,000 distinct CDR3 sequences, with about a sixth occurring only once. Sample: PBMCs or a T cell subset sorted from them (not recorded which). All receptors come from an adult woman who had mild COVID-19 (a few samples of this study predate the infection). Cell type and time point are not known.

V is TRBV4-3 and J is TRBJ2-1; tentatively, D is TRBD1 or TRBD2 (5 bases each). Trimming left V 2 bases short and J 8 bases short, with 13 bases between. This CDR3 is built from 14 residues. CDR1 LGHNA and CDR2 YSLEER come from the germline V gene. CDR3 amino acids: CASSQRSGTDEQFF. The DNA of the CDR3 is TGCGCCAGCAGCCAAAGGTCAGGGACCGATGAGCAGTTCTTC.

This rearrangement joins TRBV15 to TRBJ1-2; no clear D. The V end lost 7 bases, the J end lost 6 bases, and 15 bases lay between the germline ends. There are 13 residues in the CDR3. The germline V gene encodes CDR1 LNHNV and CDR2 YYDKDF (reference sequence). Written as DNA, the CDR3 is TGTGCCACCACGGGAAGCAGGAGCCATGGCTACACCTTC. As protein: CATTGSRSHGYTF.

The CDR3 protein is CAISELSGGPYEQYF. The CDR3 region has the DNA TGTGCCATCAGTGAATTGTCGGGAGGGCCCTACGAGCAGTACTTC. The V gene is TRBV10-3, the J gene TRBJ2-7, with 8 bases matching TRBD2. V lost 3 bases, J lost 2 bases, and 6 bases stayed unmatched. There are 15 residues in the CDR3. CDR1 ENHRY and CDR2 SYGVKD come from the germline V gene.

V is TRBV9 and J is TRBJ1-3; no reliable D call. Trimming pared 5 bases from V and 4 bases from J, leaving 16 bases between. This CDR3 has 15 residues. Germline-derived CDR1 and CDR2 are SGDLS and YYNGEE. The CDR3 here is CASRKEGNYGNTIYF. For the CDR3, the DNA is TGTGCCAGCAGAAAAGAGGGAAATTACGGAAACACCATATATTTT.

This clonotype was detected a few times. V gene TRBV7-9 combines with J gene TRBJ2-1; D might be TRBD2 (6 bases). The CDR3 has 14 amino acids. Germline loops: CDR1 SEHNR, CDR2 FQNEAQ (reference sequence). V was trimmed by 2 bases and J by 7 bases, leaving 12 bases between them. The CDR3 DNA is TGTGCCAGCAGCTTACGCGGGATTATTAATGAGCAGTTCTTC. Translating it yields CASSLRGIINEQFF.

This clonotype was detected only a few times. The genes are TRBV5-1 and TRBJ2-1; 12 bases align to TRBD2. Losses at the gene ends were 4 bases for V and 14 bases for J; bases not matched to a gene: 13. CDR3 size: 15 residues. The germline CDR1 and CDR2 sequences are SGHRS and YFSETQ. The CDR3 region has the DNA TGCGCCAGCAGCCTCGAGCCCGGACTAGCGGGGAAGGAGTTCTTC. Protein: CASSLEPGLAGKEFF.

DNA for the CDR3: TGTGCCAGCAGGGGACAGATCACCTACGAGCAGTACTTC. Translation gives CASRGQITYEQYF. This rearrangement joins TRBV7-9 to TRBJ2-7, with 7 bases that match TRBD1. Per germline, CDR1 SEHNR and CDR2 FQNEAQ (reference sequence). With 6 bases clipped from V and 2 bases from J, the junction kept 4 bases outside the gene matches. CDR3 length: 13 residues.

Only a few counts were recorded for this clonotype. The rearrangement joins TRBV6-2 or TRBV6-3 to TRBJ1-5; 9 bases align to TRBD1. The CDR3 has 17 residues. V trimming: 2 bases; J trimming: 8 bases; junction bases outside the gene matches: 13. Germline loops: CDR1 MNHEY, CDR2 SVGEGT. The CDR3: CASSYPQPGQGEEPQHF. In DNA, the CDR3 is TGTGCCAGCAGTTACCCCCAGCCGGGACAGGGAGAGGAGCCCCAGCATTTT.

This clonotype was seen only a few times. The V gene is TRBV6-5, the J gene TRBJ1-1; 9 nucleotides align to TRBD1. The V and J ends lost 2 bases and 1 base, in that order; junction bases with no gene match: 5. CDR1 MNHEY and CDR2 SVGAGI come from the germline V gene. The CDR3 length is 16 residues. Here the CDR3 reads CASSYVGTGRNTEAFF. The CDR3 region has the DNA TGTGCCAGCAGTTACGTGGGGACAGGGAGGAACACTGAAGCTTTCTTT.

In its sample, this clonotype was seen many times. The chain employs TRBV15 and TRBJ1-2; possibly TRBD1 for D (6 bases). Trimming removed 3 bases at V and 8 bases at J, with 16 bases between. Germline values: CDR1 LNHNV, CDR2 YYDKDF (reference sequence). The CDR3 spans 14 residues. CDR3 bases: TGTGCCACCAGCAGGGAAGGGGGGGCGTTCGGCTACACCTTC. Protein: CATSREGGAFGYTF.

There are a few counts of this clonotype. The rearrangement joins TRBV7-9 to TRBJ2-7, with 11 bases that match TRBD2. V shed 0 bases, J shed 1 base, and the junction held 5 bases outside the gene matches. The CDR3 sequence is 17 residues long. CDR1 and CDR2 from the germline V gene are SEHNR and FQNEAQ (reference sequence). In DNA form, the CDR3 reads TGTGCCAGCAGCTTAGCTTGGCCTAGCGGGGGGTCCTACGAGCAGTACTTC. It specifies CASSLAWPSGGSYEQYF.

This clonotype has a handful of counts. The chain has TRBV7-8 and TRBJ2-1, with 9 bases fitting TRBD2. This CDR3 has 16 residues. The V gene's germline CDR1 is SGHVS and CDR2 FQNEAQ. The trim removed 7 bases at V and 0 bases at J, leaving 7 bases unmatched. The CDR3 loop reads CASTPRGGISYNEQFF. The CDR3, as DNA: TGTGCCAGCACCCCGCGGGGGGGGATCTCCTACAATGAGCAGTTCTTC.

The chain uses TRBV20-1 and TRBJ2-1, with D possibly matching TRBD2 (6 bases). Germline assignment: CDR1 DFQATT and CDR2 SNEGSKA (reference sequence). Trimming took 1 base from V and 0 from J, leaving 7 bases between them. The CDR3 extends over 14 amino acids. CDR3 sequence (DNA): TGCAGTGCTAGAGGGGAGGTCTCCTACAATGAGCAGTTCTTC. Translation gives CSARGEVSYNEQFF.

This clonotype was recorded a few times. This chain connects TRBV24-1 to TRBJ2-3; D ambiguous. The CDR3 extends over 14 amino acids. CDR1 and CDR2 from the germline V gene are KGHDR and SFDVKD. The V and J ends lost 4 bases and 4 bases respectively, with 11 bases between them. The CDR3: CATSDSDIADTQYF. DNA for the CDR3: TGTGCCACCAGTGACAGCGATATAGCAGATACGCAGTATTTT.

This clonotype came up a few times. The rearrangement links TRBV19 to TRBJ2-6; no clear D gene. This CDR3 region has 15 residues. Germline V gene lookup returns CDR1 LNHDA and CDR2 SQIVND (reference sequence). V was trimmed by 8 bases and J by 0 bases, leaving 11 bases between them. This chain's CDR3 is CASRVGFSGANVLTF. The CDR3 nucleotides are TGTGCCAGTCGTGTTGGGTTCTCTGGGGCCAACGTCCTGACTTTC.

The J gene is TRBJ2-5, the V gene TRBV6-2 or TRBV6-3; TRBD2 aligns across 14 bases. This CDR3 is built from 17 residues. V lost 6 bases to trimming and J lost 4 bases; unmatched junction nucleotides: 10. CDR1 and CDR2 (germline): MNHEY, SVGEGT. As DNA, the CDR3 is TGTGCCAGCAGCTGGGGACTAGCGGGAGTTCAAGGAGAGACCCAGTACTTC. Its translation is CASSWGLAGVQGETQYF.

The V call is TRBV7-2, the J call TRBJ2-6; no clear D. The germline V gene encodes CDR1 SGHTA and CDR2 FQGNSA. The V gene lost 4 bases and the J gene lost 1 base, with 5 bases spanning the gap. The CDR3 consists of 14 residues. Here the CDR3 DNA reads TGTGCCAGCAGCTCGGTATCTGGGGCCAACGTCCTGACTTTC. Encoded protein: CASSSVSGANVLTF. Drawing the rest from reference TRBV7-2 and TRBJ2-6, the complete variable domain is GAGVSQSPSNKVTEKGKDVELRCDPISGHTALYWYRQSLGQGLEFLIYFQGNSAPDKSGLPSDRFSAERTGGSVSTLTIQRTQQEDSAVYLCASSSVSGANVLTFGAGSRLTVL.

This clonotype came up a few times. The chain couples TRBV5-5 to TRBJ2-7; tentatively, D is TRBD1 (7 bases). The CDR3 runs 17 residues. The germline V gene encodes CDR1 SGHKS and CDR2 YYEKEE (reference sequence). Trimming cost V 4 bases and J 0 bases, with 20 bases left between them. In DNA, the CDR3 is TGTGCCAGCAGCGGGGGGATACAGGGGCCTTACTCCTACGAGCAGTACTTC. Residues: CASSGGIQGPYSYEQYF.

This clonotype was detected a few times. The rearrangement uses TRBV7-6 and TRBJ2-1; the D gene is possibly TRBD2 (6 bases). V lost 6 bases and J 0 bases, leaving 12 bases between the germline ends. The CDR3 length is 15 residues. The germline gives CDR1 SGHVS, CDR2 FNYEAQ. The CDR3 nucleotides are TGTGCCAGCAGGGCCGGGGGACGCTCCTACAATGAGCAGTTCTTC. Protein sequence: CASRAGGRSYNEQFF.

This clonotype was seen a few times. V and J are TRBV10-3 and TRBJ2-7, with TRBD1 as a possible D gene (6 bases). Trimming removed 2 bases at V and 1 base at J, with 6 bases between. The CDR3 sequence is 13 residues long. Per germline, CDR1 ENHRY and CDR2 SYGVKD. The CDR3 here is CAISEGQSYEQYF. The CDR3 bases are TGTGCCATCAGTGAGGGACAGTCCTACGAGCAGTACTTC.

Only a few counts were recorded for this clonotype. The rearrangement links TRBV12-3 or TRBV12-4 to TRBJ1-1, with a weak D call TRBD1 (6 bases). The CDR3 contains 13 residues. Trimming took 6 bases from V and 5 from J, leaving 13 bases between them. In DNA, the CDR3 is TGTGCCAGCAGGGGGGGCCGGAGGACTGAAGCTTTCTTT. Protein product: CASRGGRRTEAFF.

This clonotype was recorded a few times. V and J are TRBV30 and TRBJ1-5, with TRBD1 matching 7 bases. Germline-derived CDR1 and CDR2 are GTSNPN and SVGIG (reference sequence). V lost 3 bases to trimming and J lost 6 bases; unmatched junction nucleotides: 11. This CDR3 is 15 amino acids long. CDR3 region: CAWSRPGGGGQPQHF. DNA of the CDR3: TGTGCCTGGAGCCGTCCAGGGGGAGGCGGTCAGCCCCAGCATTTT.

This clonotype was found a few times. V is TRBV6-4 and J is TRBJ2-1; 7 bases match TRBD1. The CDR3 runs 14 residues. Germline assignment: CDR1 MRHNA and CDR2 SNTAGT. V gave up 10 bases and J gave up 5 bases; unmatched junction bases: 11. The CDR3 sequence is CATANDRADNEQFF. Written as DNA, the CDR3 is TGTGCCACCGCGAATGACAGGGCGGACAATGAGCAGTTCTTC.

The chain uses TRBV3-1 and TRBJ2-7, with unresolved D. Trimming left V 3 bases short and J 0 bases short, with 12 bases between. Germline V gene data show CDR1 as LGHDT and CDR2 as YNNKEL (reference sequence). This CDR3 is built from 15 residues. CDR3 nucleotides: TGTGCCAGCAGCCATCCGCACGGACCCTCCTACGAGCAGTACTTC. Protein: CASSHPHGPSYEQYF.

This clonotype was recorded many times. This rearrangement joins TRBV6-6 to TRBJ1-1, with 11 bases that match TRBD1. Germline CDR1 and CDR2: MNHNY and SVGAGI (reference sequence). CDR3 length equals 15 residues. The ends lost 6 bases at V and 5 bases at J; junction bases unmatched: 8. For the CDR3, the DNA is TGTGCCAGCAGGGGACAGGGGGATGGAGTTACTGAAGCTTTCTTT. Amino acids: CASRGQGDGVTEAFF.

This clonotype was picked up many times. The rearrangement joins TRBV5-1 to TRBJ2-2, with a possible D match to TRBD2 (6 bases). Looked up from germline, CDR1 is SGHRS and CDR2 is YFSETQ. V lost 4 bases to trimming and J lost 1 base, with 14 bases between them. This CDR3 comprises 16 residues. CDR3 protein: CASSPMGLLNTGELFF. The CDR3 region has the DNA TGCGCCAGCAGCCCCATGGGACTCCTGAACACCGGGGAGCTGTTTTTT.

In its sample, this clonotype was seen a few times. The genes are TRBV27 and TRBJ2-5; D not resolved. V was shortened by 8 bases and J by 1 base, with 11 bases between the two germline ends. Per the germline V gene, CDR1 is MNHEY and CDR2 is SMNVEV (reference sequence). This CDR3 is 13 amino acids long. The CDR3 DNA sequence: TGTGCCAGCGGGCACGGGTTCCAAGAGACCCAGTACTTC. Its translation: CASGHGFQETQYF.

This chain joins TRBV4-1 and TRBJ2-5; 9 bases match TRBD2. Trimming took 5 bases from V and 4 from J; bases not matched to a gene: 11. The CDR3 is 16 residues long. Germline CDR1 and CDR2: MGHRA and YSYEKL. CDR3 loop: CASSGLAGEGGETQYF. Written as DNA, the CDR3 is TGCGCCAGCAGCGGCTTAGCGGGGGAGGGGGGAGAGACCCAGTACTTC.